This T cell receptor beta chain was sequenced during a study of T cells of healthy individuals. This clonotype showed up just a few times. Germline V gene lookup returns CDR1 DFQATT and CDR2 SNEGSKA (reference sequence). Deletions cut 4 bases from V and 5 bases from J, with 20 bases between. The CDR3 runs 15 residues. TCRdb analysed the 5' RACE reads with MiXCR anew, one entry per CDR3 protein. The sample comprises about 96,000 distinct CDR3 sequences, around 17% of which are singletons, and around 6.5% rests with the top ten. V gene TRBV20-1 combines with J gene TRBJ2-5, with D perhaps given as TRBD1 or TRBD2 (5 bases each). The source of this sequence is a human donor in good health. The CDR3 DNA reads as TGCAGTGCTATCCCTCTACTGCCCTGGGGGGAGACCCAGTACTTC. Translated, it gives CSAIPLLPWGETQYF.